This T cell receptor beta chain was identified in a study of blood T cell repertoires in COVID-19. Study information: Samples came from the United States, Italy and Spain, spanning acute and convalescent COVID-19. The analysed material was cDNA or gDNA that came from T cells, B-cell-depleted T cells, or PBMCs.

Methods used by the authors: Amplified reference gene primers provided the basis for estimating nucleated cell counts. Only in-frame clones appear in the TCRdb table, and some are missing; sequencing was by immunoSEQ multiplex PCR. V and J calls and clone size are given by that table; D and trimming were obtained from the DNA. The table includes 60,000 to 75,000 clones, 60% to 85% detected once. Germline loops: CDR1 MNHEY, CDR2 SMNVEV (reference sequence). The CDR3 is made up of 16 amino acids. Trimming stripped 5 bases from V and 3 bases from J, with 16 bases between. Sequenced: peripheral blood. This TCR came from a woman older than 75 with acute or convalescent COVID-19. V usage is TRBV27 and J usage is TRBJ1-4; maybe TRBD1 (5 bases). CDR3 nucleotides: TGTGCCAGCAGTCCCGGGGGGGACGTGGCTAATGAAAAACTGTTTTTT. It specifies CASSPGGDVANEKLFF.